The rows below give T cell receptor beta chains drawn from one sample of a study of cytomegalovirus exposure and HLA in healthy donors. Profiled with immunoSEQ multiplex PCR; TCRdb holds only in-frame clones, not every one. Of over 150,000 clones listed, approximately 85% are singletons. Specimen: PBMCs. The receptor source for this set is a girl aged 10-17 years in good health and CMV-seropositive. The CDR3 runs from the conserved cysteine through the conserved F or W. D genes are given only for firm matches. Size values are once, few and many counts, or a class for expanded clones, and some rows have none.

NA | TRBD1 | TRBJ2-7 | TRBV4-1 | TGCGCCAGCAGCCAGTTACCCCGGGACAGTACCTACGAGCAGTACTTC | CASSQLPRDSTYEQYF
NA | NA | TRBJ1-1 | TRBV7-3 | TGTGCCAGCAGCTTAAAGGGGCCGGGCACTGAAGCTTTCTTT | CASSLKGPGTEAFF
NA | NA | TRBJ1-1 | TRBV6-5 | TGTGCCAGCAGTTACTCGAATAGTGACACTGAAGCTTTCTTT | CASSYSNSDTEAFF
few | NA | TRBJ1-1 | TRBV7-3 | TGTGCCAGCAGCTTCGGGGGGGGCACTGAAGCTTTCTTT | CASSFGGGTEAFF
NA | NA | TRBJ2-7 | TRBV29-1 | TGCAGCGTTGATACGGGCTACGAGCAGTACTTC | CSVDTGYEQYF
NA | TRBD2 | TRBJ2-5 | TRBV5-1 | TGCGCCAGCAGCTTGGCCTTAGCGGGGGGTAAAGAGACCCAGTACTTC | CASSLALAGGKETQYF
NA | TRBD2 | TRBJ2-3 | TRBV7-7 | TGTGCTAGCGGGGCTAGTCCCGATACGCAGTATTTT | CASGASPDTQYF
NA | TRBD1 | TRBJ2-7 | TRBV11-2 | TGTGCCAGCAGCTCGGACAGGGAAAGGGAGCAGTACTTC | CASSSDREREQYF
NA | NA | TRBJ2-7 | TRBV2 | TGTGCCAGCAAAAGGACAGCCTCCTACGAGCAGTACTTC | CASKRTASYEQYF
NA | NA | TRBJ2-1 | TRBV12-1 | TGTGCCAGCAGCCGCCGGGGTGGGTATGAGCAGTTCTTC | CASSRRGGYEQFF
NA | NA | TRBJ1-3 | TRBV7-9 | TGTGCCAGCAGCCTCTGGCAGGCCTCTGGAAACACCATATATTTT | CASSLWQASGNTIYF
once | TRBD1 | TRBJ1-1 | TRBV5-1 | TGCGCCAGCAGATTCGACAGGGTGAACACTGAAGCTTTCTTT | CASRFDRVNTEAFF
NA | NA | TRBJ1-6 | TRBV4-1 | TGCGCCAGCAGCCCACGGGTGGAGGGCAGGTATGGTTCACCCCTCCACTTT | CASSPRVEGRYGSPLHF
NA | NA | TRBJ2-3 | TRBV5-4 | TGTGCCAGCAGCCGCGGGATCACAGATACGCAGTATTTT | CASSRGITDTQYF
NA | NA | TRBJ2-7 | TRBV27 | TGTGCCAGCAGTTTATTTGCGGGGGCTTTCGACGAGCAGTACTTC | CASSLFAGAFDEQYF
NA | TRBD1 | TRBJ1-2 | TRBV5-1 | TGCGCCAGCAGCCAGGACAGGGCGGACTATGGCTACACCTTC | CASSQDRADYGYTF
few | TRBD1 | TRBJ2-7 | TRBV6-1 | TGTGCCAGCAGTAGACAGGGCTACGAGCAGTACTTC | CASSRQGYEQYF
few | NA | TRBJ2-3 | TRBV5-5 | TGTGCCAGCAGCCTCACCAGGGCAGAAACAGATACGCAGTATTTT | CASSLTRAETDTQYF
NA | TRBD2 | TRBJ2-3 | TRBV7-3 | TGTGCCAGCAGCGTTAGCGGGGGGGCAACAGATACGCAGTATTTT | CASSVSGGATDTQYF
NA | NA | TRBJ2-7 | TRBV12-5 | TGTGCTAGTGGTTTGGTACATCTGGAGGGAGCCCACGAGCAGTACTTC | CASGLVHLEGAHEQYF
once | TRBD1 | TRBJ2-1 | TRBV9 | TGTGCCAGCAGCTTAGGGTGGACAGGGTACTACAATGAGCAGTTCTTC | CASSLGWTGYYNEQFF
few | NA | TRBJ2-3 | TRBV11-2 | TGTGCCAGCAGCTTAGCACCAGAGGGGGGGGCCAGGGCAGATACGCAGTATTTT | CASSLAPEGGARADTQYF
NA | NA | TRBJ2-7 | TRBV7-2 | TGTGCCAGCAGCTTAAGGCAGGGTACCTACGAGCAGTACTTC | CASSLRQGTYEQYF
NA | TRBD2 | TRBJ2-1 | TRBV18 | TGTGCCAGCTCACCGACTAGCGGCCAGTACAATGAGCAGTTCTTC | CASSPTSGQYNEQFF
NA | NA | TRBJ1-6 | TRBV5-1 | TGCGCCAGCAGCTTGGCGGGTAGCTCCTATAATTCACCCCTCCACTTT | CASSLAGSSYNSPLHF
once | TRBD1 | TRBJ1-2 | TRBV9 | TGTGCCAGCAGCGCGGGACAGGGGGCCGTCTATGGCTACACCTTC | CASSAGQGAVYGYTF
NA | NA | TRBJ1-1 | TRBV7-9 | TGTGCCAGCAGCCCCCGGGGAGGGGAGTACACTGAAGCTTTCTTT | CASSPRGGEYTEAFF
once | TRBD2 | TRBJ2-1 | TRBV7-9 | TGTGCCAGCAGCTTGTTAGCGGGGGCACGGAGCTCCTACAATGAGCAGTTCTTC | CASSLLAGARSSYNEQFF
NA | TRBD1 | TRBJ1-2 | TRBV6-5 | TGTGCCAGCAGTTACTCGGGACAGGGGAGTGGTGGCTACACCTTC | CASSYSGQGSGGYTF
NA | NA | TRBJ1-4 | TRBV9 | TGTGCCAGCAGCCCCGACAGGATAGCTAATGAAAAACTGTTTTTT | CASSPDRIANEKLFF
NA | NA | TRBJ1-6 | TRBV5-1 | TGCGCCAGCAGCCCGGACGGGAGTTCACCCCTCCACTTT | CASSPDGSSPLHF
NA | NA | TRBJ2-1 | TRBV5-4 | TGTGCCAGCAGTGCTAGCTCCTACAATGAGCAGTTCTTC | CASSASSYNEQFF
NA | TRBD1 | TRBJ1-5 | TRBV6-5 | TGTGCCAGCAGTAAACAGGGGACGAATCAGCCCCAGCATTTT | CASSKQGTNQPQHF
NA | TRBD1 | TRBJ2-3 | TRBV30 | TGTGCCTGGGGGACAGGATTCACAGATACGCAGTATTTT | CAWGTGFTDTQYF
once | NA | TRBJ2-7 | TRBV7-7 | TGTGCTAGCAGCTTAGAACAGGGCTCCTCCTACGAGCAGTACTTC | CASSLEQGSSYEQYF
NA | NA | TRBJ2-1 | TRBV2 | TGTGCCAGCAGTGGGCTAGTCGGCAATGAGCAGTTCTTC | CASSGLVGNEQFF
NA | NA | TRBJ1-1 | TRBV5-6 | TGTGCCAGCAGCCGACAGCGGGACACTGAAGCTTTCTTT | CASSRQRDTEAFF
NA | TRBD1 | TRBJ1-6 | TRBV5-5 | TGTGCCAGCAGCTTGGACCGGGACAGGGTTTACTTTTCCCTCCACTTT | CASSLDRDRVYFSLHF
NA | NA | TRBJ1-1 | TRBV6-1 | TGTGCCAGCAGGGGGCCTGAAGCTTTCTTT | CASRGPEAFF
NA | NA | TRBJ2-1 | TRBV11-3 | TGTGCCAGCAGCCCTCCTGGGGGGACAGCTTACAATGAGCAGTTCTTC | CASSPPGGTAYNEQFF
NA | TRBD1 | TRBJ1-2 | TRBV19 | TGTGCCAGTAGTATAGCCCAGGGGGCTGGTGGCTACACCTTC | CASSIAQGAGGYTF
NA | TRBD1 | TRBJ2-5 | TRBV2 | TGTGCCAGCAGTGAGGACAGGGTATTTGAGACCCAGTACTTC | CASSEDRVFETQYF
NA | TRBD1 | TRBJ1-1 | TRBV7-8 | TGTGCCAGCAGCTTAGCCAGGGGGGTGAACACTGAAGCTTTCTTT | CASSLARGVNTEAFF
NA | TRBD1 | TRBJ2-5 | TRBV13 | TGTGCCAGCAGCACCGGACAGGGGGCGTTGGAGACCCAGTACTTC | CASSTGQGALETQYF
few | NA | TRBJ2-7 | TRBV19 | TGTGCCAGTAGTGGACGGGGCTACGAGCAGTACTTC | CASSGRGYEQYF
once | TRBD2 | TRBJ2-5 | TRBV4-1 | TGCGCCAGCAGCCTCACTAGCGGGGGGGCCCAAGAGACCCAGTACTTC | CASSLTSGGAQETQYF
NA | NA | TRBJ1-3 | TRBV7-9 | TGTGCCAGCAGCTTTCGAGTCCTAAGTTCAGGAAACACCATATATTTT | CASSFRVLSSGNTIYF
NA | TRBD1 | TRBJ2-7 | TRBV15 | TGTGCCACCAGCAGAGGACAGGGGACCACCTACGAGCAGTACTTC | CATSRGQGTTYEQYF
NA | NA | TRBJ1-2 | TRBV4-2 | TGTGCCAGCAGCCAAGAGTTCACCGGGACACTTGGCTACACCTTC | CASSQEFTGTLGYTF
NA | NA | TRBJ2-2 | TRBV5-4 | TGTGCCAGCAGCTCAAACACCGGGGAGCTGTTTTTT | CASSSNTGELFF
NA | NA | TRBJ1-2 | TRBV7-3 | TGTGCCAGCAGCTTAACAGGGGATTGTGGCTACACCTTC | CASSLTGDCGYTF
NA | NA | TRBJ1-1 | TRBV21-1 | TGTGCCAGCAGCAAAGCTAAAGGGGCGGGGGTTCACACTGAAGCTTTCTTT | CASSKAKGAGVHTEAFF
NA | TRBD1 | TRBJ2-7 | TRBV10-3 | TGTGCCATCAGGGCGGGACAGGGACCCTACGAGCAGTACTTC | CAIRAGQGPYEQYF